What follows is one TCR beta chain and its context. Its specificity is unknown. The CDR3 spans 13 residues. From germline, CDR1 is SGHRS and CDR2 YFSETQ. V was trimmed by 5 bases and J by 2 bases, leaving 11 bases between them. With 60 Vbeta and 13 Jbeta primers, the PCR was carried out. Source study methods: A follow-up analysis tallied tens of millions of unique TCR beta chains, approximately 10 million shared. Libraries were prepared by immunoSEQ multiplex PCR; TCRdb keeps only in-frame clonotypes and omits some of them. The D gene and trimming were derived from the DNA, and the V and J assignments and clone size from that table. The table lists 150,000 to 200,000 clones, roughly 78% of them singletons. This sample is part of a study of cytomegalovirus exposure and HLA in healthy donors. Study-level points and caveats: Later, an analysis showed that TCR beta chains associated with HLA were more clonally expanded than others that were equally common.

J is TRBJ2-7 and V is TRBV5-1; D remains unclear. The sequence was obtained from a woman aged 25 to 45 in good health and CMV-seronegative. What was sequenced was PBMCs. The CDR3 sequence is CASRAEGTYEQYF. The CDR3, as DNA: TGCGCCAGCAGGGCGGAAGGTACCTACGAGCAGTACTTC. Together with reference TRBV5-1 and TRBJ2-7, the CDR3 gives the full variable domain: KAGVTQTPRYLIKTRGQQVTLSCSPISGHRSVSWYQQTPGQGLQFLFEYFSETQRNKGNFPGRFSGRQFSNSRSEMNVSTLELGDSALYLCASRAEGTYEQYFGPGTRLTVT.